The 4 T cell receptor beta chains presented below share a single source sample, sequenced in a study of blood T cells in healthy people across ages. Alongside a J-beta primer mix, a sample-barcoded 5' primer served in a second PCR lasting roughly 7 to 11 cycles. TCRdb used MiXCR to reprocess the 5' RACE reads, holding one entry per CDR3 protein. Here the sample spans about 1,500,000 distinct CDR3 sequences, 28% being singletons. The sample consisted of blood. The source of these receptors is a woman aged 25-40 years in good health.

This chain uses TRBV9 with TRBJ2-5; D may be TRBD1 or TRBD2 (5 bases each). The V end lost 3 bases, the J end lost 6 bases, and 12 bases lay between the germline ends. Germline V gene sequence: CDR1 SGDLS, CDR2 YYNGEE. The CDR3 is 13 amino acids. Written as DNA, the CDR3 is TGTGCCAGCAGCGCGGGGCTCGGTCAGACCCAGTACTTC. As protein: CASSAGLGQTQYF.

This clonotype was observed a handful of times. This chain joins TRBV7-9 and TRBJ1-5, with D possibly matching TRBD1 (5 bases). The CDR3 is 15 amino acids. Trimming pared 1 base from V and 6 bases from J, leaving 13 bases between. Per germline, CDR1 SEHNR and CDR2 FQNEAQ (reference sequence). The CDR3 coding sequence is TGTGCCAGCAGCTTAGATCGGGGGTGGGGTCAGCCCCAGCATTTT. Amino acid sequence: CASSLDRGWGQPQHF.

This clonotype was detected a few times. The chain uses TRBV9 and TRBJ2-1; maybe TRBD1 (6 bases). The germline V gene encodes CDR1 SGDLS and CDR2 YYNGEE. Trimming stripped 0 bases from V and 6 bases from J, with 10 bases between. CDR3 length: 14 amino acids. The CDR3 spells CASSVGVGGNEQFF. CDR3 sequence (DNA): TGTGCCAGCAGCGTAGGTGTAGGGGGCAATGAGCAGTTCTTC.

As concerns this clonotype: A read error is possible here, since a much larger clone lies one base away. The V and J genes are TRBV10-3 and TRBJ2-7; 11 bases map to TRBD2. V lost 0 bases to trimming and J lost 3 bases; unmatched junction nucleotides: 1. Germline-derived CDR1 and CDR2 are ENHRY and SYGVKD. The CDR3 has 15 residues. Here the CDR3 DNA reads TGTGCCATCAGTGAGTCACTAGCGGGGGTCTACGAGCAGTACTTC. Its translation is CAISESLAGVYEQYF.